This is a list of T cell receptor beta chains from one sample in a study of blood T cells in healthy people across ages. TCRdb itself ran the 5' RACE reads through MiXCR, one entry per CDR3 protein. The sample shows hundreds of thousands of distinct CDR3 sequences, approximately 40% of them seen only once. The sample consisted of blood. The receptors were gathered from an elderly man in good health. Each CDR3 is given with its conserved first and last residue. A D gene is named only where the DNA matches it firmly. Size is stated for part of the rows, as once, few or many counts, or as a class when the clone is expanded.

J gene	clone size	D gene	V gene	CDR3 protein	CDR3 DNA
TRBJ1-5	.	.	TRBV6-2/TRBV6-3	CASSYSRRGGDQPQHF	TGTGCCAGCAGTTACTCTCGCAGGGGCGGGGATCAGCCCCAGCATTTT
TRBJ1-4	.	.	TRBV5-1	CASSIGITNEKLFF	TGCGCCAGCAGCATTGGAATAACTAATGAAAAACTGTTTTTT
TRBJ2-1	few	.	TRBV28	CASSSGSGEQFF	TGTGCCAGCAGTTCTGGATCGGGTGAGCAGTTCTTC
TRBJ2-1	many	.	TRBV27	CASSPEVFRWRSSYNEQFF	TGTGCCAGCAGTCCAGAAGTCTTTCGGTGGCGGTCATCCTACAATGAGCAGTTCTTC
TRBJ2-5	.	TRBD2	TRBV14	CASRPSLERGETQYF	TGTGCCAGCAGACCCAGCTTGGAGCGGGGGGAGACCCAGTACTTC
TRBJ1-6	.	.	TRBV6-6	CASSSEDSPRSLLHF	TGTGCCAGCAGTTCCGAGGACAGCCCGCGTTCACTCCTCCACTTT
TRBJ2-3	.	TRBD1	TRBV7-3	CASSLMGQASTDTQYF	TGTGCCAGCAGCTTAATGGGACAGGCGAGCACAGATACGCAGTATTTT
TRBJ1-2	once	.	TRBV6-2/TRBV6-3	CASSPHRTRDYGYTF	TGTGCCAGCAGTCCTCATAGGACCCGGGACTATGGCTACACCTTC
TRBJ1-2	few	.	TRBV14	CASSQDNHGYTF	TGTGCCAGCAGCCAAGATAACCATGGCTACACCTTC
TRBJ2-7	few	.	TRBV2	CASTQSEGDYEQYF	TGTGCCAGCACTCAATCAGAAGGGGACTACGAGCAGTACTTC
TRBJ2-2	few	TRBD2	TRBV24-1	CATRGTSGNTGELFF	TGTGCCACCAGGGGGACTAGCGGAAACACCGGGGAGCTGTTTTTT
TRBJ1-5	.	TRBD1	TRBV6-2/TRBV6-3	CASSSTGGLQPQHF	TGTGCCAGCAGTTCTACAGGGGGCCTTCAGCCCCAGCATTTT
TRBJ1-5	.	.	TRBV7-6	CASSLVGGAQPQHF	TGTGCCAGCAGCTTAGTCGGAGGGGCGCAGCCCCAGCATTTT
TRBJ2-5	few	.	TRBV6-1	CASSDRGRGAGSETQYF	TGTGCCAGCAGTGATCGGGGGCGCGGGGCAGGGTCGGAGACCCAGTACTTC
TRBJ1-1	.	TRBD1	TRBV5-1	CASSNRDRGRNTEAFF	TGCGCCAGCAGCAACCGGGACAGGGGTCGGAACACTGAAGCTTTCTTT
TRBJ2-5	.	.	TRBV6-5	CASSPLGIQGETQYF	TGTGCCAGCAGTCCACTGGGAATCCAAGGGGAGACCCAGTACTTC
TRBJ1-1	.	TRBD1	TRBV6-5	CASSEWGQGNTEAFF	TGTGCCAGCAGTGAATGGGGACAGGGGAACACTGAAGCTTTCTTT
TRBJ2-1	.	TRBD1	TRBV19	CASGTGGNEQFF	TGTGCCAGTGGGACAGGGGGCAATGAGCAGTTCTTC
TRBJ2-7	.	.	TRBV6-2/TRBV6-3	CASQGSSYEQYF	TGTGCCAGCCAGGGGAGCTCCTACGAGCAGTACTTC
TRBJ1-2	few	.	TRBV4-3	CASSQGEDGRANYGYTF	TGCGCCAGCAGCCAAGGGGAGGACGGACGAGCTAACTATGGCTACACCTTC
TRBJ2-7	few	TRBD2	TRBV12-3/TRBV12-4	CASSPSLAGGFNEQYF	TGTGCCAGCAGTCCATCACTAGCGGGAGGATTCAATGAGCAGTACTTC
TRBJ2-3	.	TRBD1	TRBV2	CAITKTQGVTSTDTQYF	TGTGCCATCACAAAAACACAGGGGGTAACAAGCACAGATACGCAGTATTTT
TRBJ2-4	.	.	TRBV7-9	CASSLTGGDNIQYF	TGTGCCAGCAGCTTAACAGGGGGGGACAACATTCAGTACTTC
TRBJ2-1	few	TRBD2	TRBV4-3	CASSQRLSGYYNEQFF	TGCGCCAGCAGCCAAAGGCTTAGCGGGTATTACAATGAGCAGTTCTTC
TRBJ2-3	.	TRBD1	TRBV5-1	CASSPLWDRPSDTQYF	TGCGCCAGCAGCCCACTCTGGGACAGACCCTCGGATACGCAGTATTTT
TRBJ1-5	few	.	TRBV20-1	CSAWAPGRRNQPQHF	TGCAGTGCTTGGGCTCCGGGACGGCGAAATCAGCCCCAGCATTTT
TRBJ2-5	many	.	TRBV5-1	CASSLEGVETQYF	TGCGCCAGCAGCTTGGAGGGGGTCGAGACCCAGTACTTC
TRBJ1-5	.	TRBD1	TRBV6-2/TRBV6-3	CASSATGGGGNQPQHF	TGCGCCAGCAGTGCGACAGGGGGCGGAGGCAATCAGCCCCAGCATTTT
TRBJ2-1	.	TRBD2	TRBV6-2/TRBV6-3	CASSYSRTSGRAINERFF	TGTGCCAGCAGTTACTCCCGGACTAGCGGGAGGGCCATAAATGAGCGGTTCTTC
TRBJ1-4	.	TRBD1	TRBV30	CATGTGQMNEKLFF	TGTGCCACTGGAACGGGACAGATGAATGAAAAACTGTTTTTT
TRBJ2-1	.	.	TRBV6-1	CASSESGTSCNEQFF	TGTGCCAGCAGTGAATCTGGGACCTCCTGCAATGAGCAGTTCTTC
TRBJ2-3	few	.	TRBV15	CATSRKNLLNTDTQYF	TGTGCCACCAGCAGGAAAAATCTTCTAAACACAGATACGCAGTATTTT
TRBJ2-7	many	.	TRBV7-2	CASSLGRGATYEQYF	TGTGCCAGCAGCTTAGGCAGGGGGGCGACCTACGAGCAGTACTTC
TRBJ2-5	.	TRBD2	TRBV6-6	CASSYGAGETQETQYF	TGTGCCAGCAGTTACGGAGCGGGAGAGACTCAAGAGACCCAGTACTTC
TRBJ2-1	.	TRBD2	TRBV6-6	CASSYVPGLAGGSEQFF	TGTGCCAGCAGTTACGTCCCGGGACTAGCGGGAGGAAGTGAGCAGTTCTTC
TRBJ2-1	.	TRBD1	TRBV27	CASSQDRQGINEQFF	TGTGCCAGCAGCCAAGACCGACAGGGGATAAATGAGCAGTTCTTC
TRBJ2-3	few	.	TRBV12-5	CATSTPGEDTQYF	TGTGCTACCTCCACCCCCGGGGAAGATACGCAGTATTTT
TRBJ2-1	.	TRBD1	TRBV7-9	CASSLDGTGIYILGEQFF	TGTGCCAGCAGCTTAGACGGGACAGGGATTTATATTTTAGGTGAGCAGTTCTTC
TRBJ2-7	.	.	TRBV27	CASSSPRLAIDEQYF	TGTGCCAGCAGTTCGCCCAGGTTAGCAATTGACGAGCAGTACTTC
TRBJ2-1	many	.	TRBV7-2	CASSLRRDNEQFF	TGTGCCAGCAGCTTGAGGCGGGACAATGAGCAGTTCTTC
TRBJ2-1	few	.	TRBV4-1	CASSQGPRLYNEQFF	TGCGCCAGCAGCCAAGGCCCGCGGTTATACAATGAGCAGTTCTTC